The 20 T cell receptor beta chains below all came from one sample that was sequenced in a study of beta chain features in type 1 diabetes. The authors reverse transcribed all of the isolated RNA, so sequencing captured expressed TCRB transcripts. Generated by immunoSEQ multiplex PCR, the TCRdb table keeps only in-frame clones and is missing some. Of more than 350,000 clones listed, 10% to 12% were seen once; the top ten hold 0.045% to 0.06%. Material for sequencing was naive CD4+ T cells from blood. Receptors originate from a woman aged 18-29 years in good health.

CDR3 nucleotides: TGCGCCAGCAGCAAGGGACAGGGGGTGTACGAGCAGTACGTC. Protein product: CASSKGQGVYEQYV. The V gene is TRBV5-1, the J gene TRBJ2-7, with 11 bases fitting TRBD1. Germline CDR1 SGHRS, CDR2 YFSETQ. This CDR3 spans 14 amino acids. The V and J ends lost 4 bases and 4 bases, in that order; junction bases with no gene match: 4.

This clone was detected only a few times. The gene calls are TRBV7-9 and TRBJ1-2, with D tentatively TRBD1 (6 bases). Germline CDR1 reads SEHNR; CDR2 reads FQNEAQ (reference sequence). V was cut by 6 bases and J by 0 bases, with 26 bases left in between. The CDR3 extends over 19 amino acids. For the CDR3, the DNA is TGTGCCAGCAGGCTTGGGGAGACAGGACGCCTCCTGACTAACTATGGCTACACCTTC. This gives the protein CASRLGETGRLLTNYGYTF.

The chain has TRBV28 and TRBJ1-1; D not certain. Trimming removed 3 bases at V and 7 bases at J, with 9 bases between. The CDR3 is 12 residues long. The V gene's germline CDR1 is MDHEN and CDR2 SYDVKM. The CDR3 nucleotides are TGTGCCAGCAGTTTGGCGTGGGGTGAAGCTTTCTTT. This gives the protein CASSLAWGEAFF.

This clone was observed a few times. This sample includes further DNA sequences coding for the same CDR3. The CDR3 DNA reads TGTGCCAGCTCCCCGCCAGGGCCATACAATGAGCAGTTCTTC. This codes for CASSPPGPYNEQFF. This chain uses TRBV18 with TRBJ2-1, with D possibly TRBD1 on 5 matching bases. CDR3 length: 14 amino acids. Germline CDR1 reads KGHSH; CDR2 reads LQKENI. V shed 6 bases and J shed 4 bases, with 13 bases lying between them.

The genes are TRBV30 and TRBJ1-1, with a weak D call TRBD1 (5 bases). CDR1 GTSNPN and CDR2 SVGIG come from the germline V gene (reference sequence). V dropped 1 base and J dropped 0 bases, with 6 bases sitting between them. The CDR3 loop spans 13 amino acids. Here the CDR3 reads CAWSGQMNTEAFF. The CDR3 nucleotides are TGTGCCTGGAGTGGACAGATGAACACTGAAGCTTTCTTT.

The rearrangement links TRBV7-7 to TRBJ2-7; D is unresolved. The CDR3 has 12 amino acids. Germline V gene sequence: CDR1 SSHAT, CDR2 FNYEAQ (reference sequence). The germline V and J ends were trimmed by 4 bases and 0 bases, with 4 bases remaining between them. CDR3 in DNA: TGTGCCAGCAGCTATTCCTCCTACGAGCAGTACGTC. Translated: CASSYSSYEQYV.

The rearrangement joins TRBV7-2 to TRBJ2-1, with 11 bases aligning to TRBD2. V lost 5 bases and J lost 8; bases outside the gene matches: 11. CDR3 length: 16 residues. The V gene's germline CDR1 is SGHTA and CDR2 FQGNSA. CDR3 residues: CASSHRVTSGRYEQFF. Here the CDR3 DNA reads TGTGCCAGCAGCCACCGGGTCACTAGCGGGAGATATGAGCAGTTCTTC.

The V call is TRBV2, the J call TRBJ2-4, with D tentatively TRBD1 (5 bases). The V end lost 1 base, the J end lost 5 bases, and 12 bases lay between the germline ends. This CDR3 is 15 amino acids long. Germline V gene lookup returns CDR1 SNHLY and CDR2 FYNNEI. The CDR3 DNA is TGTGCCAGCAGTGAAGGGGGCCATCGCCAAAACATTCAGTACTTC. This encodes CASSEGGHRQNIQYF.

This chain links TRBV19 with TRBJ2-4; D uncertain. The germline V and J ends were trimmed by 1 base and 8 bases, with 9 bases remaining between them. The CDR3 runs to 13 residues. CDR1 and CDR2 from the germline V gene are LNHDA and SQIVND (reference sequence). CDR3 nucleotide sequence: TGTGCCAGTAGTATAGGTTATAGGGACATTCAGTACTTC. Residues: CASSIGYRDIQYF.

This chain connects TRBV7-2 to TRBJ2-1; 8 nucleotides align to TRBD2. The germline V gene has CDR1 SGHTA and CDR2 FQGNSA. CDR3 size: 14 residues. J was trimmed by 8 bases and V by 5 bases; bases with no gene match: 8. The CDR3 loop is CASSRTSLMDEQFF. Written as DNA, the CDR3 is TGTGCCAGCAGCAGGACTAGCCTAATGGATGAGCAGTTCTTC.

This rearrangement joins TRBV30 to TRBJ2-2; D is perhaps TRBD2 (6 bases). There are 13 residues in the CDR3. Germline lookup yields CDR1 GTSNPN and CDR2 SVGIG (reference sequence). The V and J ends lost 8 bases and 2 bases respectively, with 12 bases between them. This CDR3 reads CATRDLNTGELFF. The CDR3, as DNA: TGTGCCACACGGGACTTAAACACCGGGGAGCTGTTTTTT.

The chain has TRBV4-3 and TRBJ2-3, with D possibly matching TRBD1 (6 bases). Between the trimmed V and J ends, which lost 4 bases and 4 bases, there was a span of 24 bases. CDR1 and CDR2 (germline): LGHNA, YSLEER. This CDR3 comprises 18 residues. CDR3 DNA sequence: TGCGCCAGCAGCCCCGTACAGGTCCAGGGTCAGGGGCCAGATACGCAGTATTTT. Translation: CASSPVQVQGQGPDTQYF.

Only a few counts were recorded for this clone. The chain employs TRBV19 and TRBJ1-1, with D tentatively TRBD1 (6 bases). Germline CDR1 and CDR2: LNHDA and SQIVND (reference sequence). The CDR3 is made up of 17 amino acids. Between the trimmed V and J ends, which lost 3 bases and 3 bases, there was a span of 20 bases. The CDR3 region has the DNA TGTGCCAGTAGTATCCGACACAGGGCAGGTCGGTACACTGAAGCTTTCTTT. This codes for CASSIRHRAGRYTEAFF.

DNA of the CDR3: TGTGCCAGCAGCTTACTGGTGGTGGATACGCAGTATTTT. Its translation is CASSLLVVDTQYF. The chain is built from TRBV13 and TRBJ2-3; D remains unclear. Trimming left V 2 bases short and J 6 bases short, with 9 bases between. The CDR3 loop spans 13 amino acids. Germline lookup yields CDR1 PRHDT and CDR2 FYEKMQ (reference sequence). The entire variable domain, with the rest obtained from reference TRBV13 and TRBJ2-3, is as follows: AAGVIQSPRHLIKEKRETATLKCYPIPRHDTVYWYQQGPGQDPQFLISFYEKMQSDKGSIPDRFSAQQFSDYHSELNMSSLELGDSALYFCASSLLVVDTQYFGPGTRLTVL.

The J gene is TRBJ2-4, the V gene TRBV7-2, with TRBD2 identical over 11 bases. The CDR3 sequence is 20 residues long. The germline gives CDR1 SGHTA, CDR2 FQGNSA. J was trimmed by 2 bases and V by 0 bases; bases with no gene match: 12. In DNA, the CDR3 is TGTGCCAGCAGCTTAGCGAGTTTGGTAGCGGGAGGGCCGTCCAAAAACATTCAGTACTTC. Translation: CASSLASLVAGGPSKNIQYF.

This clone was counted a few times. The V call is TRBV28, the J call TRBJ2-7; D gene uncertain. Germline V gene data show CDR1 as MDHEN and CDR2 as SYDVKM. The CDR3 totals 15 residues. V gave up 6 bases and J gave up 6 bases, with 21 bases separating them. DNA of the CDR3: TGTGCCAGCAGCCCCCGTCTCGGCCCACTGGGCGAGCAGTACTTC. This sequence encodes CASSPRLGPLGEQYF.

The rearrangement links TRBV28 to TRBJ1-2; D not certain. V was clipped by 4 bases and J by 7 bases, with 7 bases between them. The CDR3 is 11 residues long. Germline CDR1 is MDHEN and CDR2 is SYDVKM. In DNA form, the CDR3 reads TGTGCCAGCAGTTCCGGTAGTGGCTACACCTTC. Translating it yields CASSSGSGYTF.

This chain uses TRBV5-8 with TRBJ2-3; D gene uncertain. Trimming removed 2 bases at V and 3 bases at J, with 4 bases between. The germline V gene has CDR1 SGHTS and CDR2 YDEGEE. CDR3 length: 12 residues. CDR3 nucleotide sequence: TGTGCCAGCAGCTTCGTTACAGATACGCAGTATTTT. This gives the protein CASSFVTDTQYF.

This clone appeared a few times. The rearrangement joins TRBV2 to TRBJ2-7, with D perhaps given as TRBD1 or TRBD2 (6 bases each). The CDR3 contains 14 residues. Trimming removed 6 bases at V and 1 base at J, with 13 bases between. Germline V CDR1 and CDR2: SNHLY, FYNNEI. The CDR3 loop reads CASRAQGGSYEQYV. The CDR3 DNA is TGTGCCAGCAGGGCACAGGGAGGTTCCTACGAGCAGTACGTC.

V is TRBV9 and J is TRBJ2-1; 9 bases fit TRBD2. V lost 0 bases to trimming and J lost 6 bases; unmatched junction nucleotides: 13. The germline CDR1 and CDR2 sequences are SGDLS and YYNGEE. The CDR3 length is 18 residues. The chain's CDR3 is CASSVGPLSSGIGNEQFF. The DNA of the CDR3 is TGTGCCAGCAGCGTAGGGCCCCTTTCTAGCGGGATTGGCAATGAGCAGTTCTTC.